This T cell receptor beta chain stems from a study of untreated major depressive disorder. Study-wide results and limits: Findings may not generalize because the study sample was small. TRBV05-01 (Vbeta 5.1) usage was higher in CD4+ T cells of depressed patients than controls.

On this clone: What it recognizes is unknown.

Produced via immunoSEQ multiplex PCR; TCRdb's table is partial and in-frame only. The table has approximately 12,000 clones, around 90% seen once. Participants were all of European descent. Around 95% CD4+ purity was typical by flow cytometry. The CDR3 has 15 amino acids. Germline loops: CDR1 MGHRA, CDR2 YSYEKL. With 1 base clipped from V and 4 bases from J, the junction kept 7 bases outside the gene matches. This clonotype originated in a young man with major depressive disorder. The V and J genes are TRBV4-1 and TRBJ2-7; TRBD2 matches at 7 bases. Sequencing was performed on CD4+ T cells from PBMCs. The CDR3 region is CASSQGEGFSYEQYF. In nucleotides, the CDR3 is TGCGCCAGCAGCCAAGGGGAGGGATTCTCTTACGAGCAGTACTTC.